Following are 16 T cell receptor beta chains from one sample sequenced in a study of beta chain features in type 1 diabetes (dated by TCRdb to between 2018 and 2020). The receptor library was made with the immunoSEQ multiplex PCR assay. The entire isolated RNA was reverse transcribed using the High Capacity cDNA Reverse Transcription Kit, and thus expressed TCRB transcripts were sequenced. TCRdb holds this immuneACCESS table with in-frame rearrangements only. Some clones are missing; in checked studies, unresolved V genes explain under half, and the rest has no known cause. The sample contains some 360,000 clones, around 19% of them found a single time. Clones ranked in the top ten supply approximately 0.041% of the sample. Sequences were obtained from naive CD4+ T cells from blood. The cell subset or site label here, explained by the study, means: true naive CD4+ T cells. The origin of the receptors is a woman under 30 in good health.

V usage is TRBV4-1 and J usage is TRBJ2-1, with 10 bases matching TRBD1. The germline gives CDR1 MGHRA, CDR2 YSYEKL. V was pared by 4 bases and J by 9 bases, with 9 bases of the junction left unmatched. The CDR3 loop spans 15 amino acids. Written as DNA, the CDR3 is TGCGCCAGCAGCCCCCCCGGGACAGGGGAGCGTGAGCAGTTCTTC. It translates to CASSPPGTGEREQFF.

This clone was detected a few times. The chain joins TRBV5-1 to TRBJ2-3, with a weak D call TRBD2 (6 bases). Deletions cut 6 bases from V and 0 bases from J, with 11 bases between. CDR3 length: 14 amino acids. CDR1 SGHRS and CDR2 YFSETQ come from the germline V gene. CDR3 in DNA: TGCGCCAGCACCGGGGGAGAGAGCACAGATACGCAGTATTTT. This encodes CASTGGESTDTQYF.

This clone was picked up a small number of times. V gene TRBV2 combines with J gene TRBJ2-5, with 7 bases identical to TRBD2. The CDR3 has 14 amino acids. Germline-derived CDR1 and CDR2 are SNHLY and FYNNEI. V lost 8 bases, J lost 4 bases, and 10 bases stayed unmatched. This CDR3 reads CASARWGGAETQYF. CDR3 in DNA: TGTGCCAGCGCTAGGTGGGGAGGGGCAGAGACCCAGTACTTC.

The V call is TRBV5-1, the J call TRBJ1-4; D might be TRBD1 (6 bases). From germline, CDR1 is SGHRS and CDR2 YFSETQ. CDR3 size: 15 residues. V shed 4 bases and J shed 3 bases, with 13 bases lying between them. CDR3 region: CASSVSPGANEKLFF. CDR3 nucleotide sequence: TGCGCCAGCAGCGTCAGTCCAGGGGCTAATGAAAAACTGTTTTTT. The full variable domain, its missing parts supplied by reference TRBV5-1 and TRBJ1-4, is KAGVTQTPRYLIKTRGQQVTLSCSPISGHRSVSWYQQTPGQGLQFLFEYFSETQRNKGNFPGRFSGRQFSNSRSEMNVSTLELGDSALYLCASSVSPGANEKLFFGSGTQLSVL.

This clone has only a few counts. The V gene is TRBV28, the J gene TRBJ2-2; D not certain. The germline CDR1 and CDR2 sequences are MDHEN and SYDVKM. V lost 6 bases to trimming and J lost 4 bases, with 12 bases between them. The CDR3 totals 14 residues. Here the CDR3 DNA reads TGTGCCAGCAGGGCTCAGGCAATCACCGGGGAGCTGTTTTTT. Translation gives CASRAQAITGELFF.

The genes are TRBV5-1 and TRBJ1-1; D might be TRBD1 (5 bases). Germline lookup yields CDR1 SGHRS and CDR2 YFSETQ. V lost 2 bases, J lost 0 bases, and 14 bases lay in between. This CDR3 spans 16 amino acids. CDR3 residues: CASSFRRDSMNTEAFF. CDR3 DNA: TGCGCCAGCAGCTTCCGCCGGGACTCAATGAACACTGAAGCTTTCTTT.

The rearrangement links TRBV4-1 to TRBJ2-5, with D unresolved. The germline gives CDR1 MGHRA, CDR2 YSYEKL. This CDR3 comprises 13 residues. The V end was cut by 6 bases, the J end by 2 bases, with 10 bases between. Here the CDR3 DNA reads TGCGCCAGCAGTTTACAGTTACAAGAGACCCAGTACTTC. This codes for CASSLQLQETQYF.

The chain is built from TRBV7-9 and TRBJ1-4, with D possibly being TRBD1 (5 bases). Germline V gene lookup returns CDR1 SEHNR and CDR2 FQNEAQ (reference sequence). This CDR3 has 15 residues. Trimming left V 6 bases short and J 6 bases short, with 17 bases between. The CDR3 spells CASRSVGVGDEKLFF. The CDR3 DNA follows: TGTGCCAGCAGATCCGTAGGGGTAGGGGATGAAAAACTGTTTTTT.

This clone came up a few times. As DNA, the CDR3 is TGTGCCGGGCCAACTCGGGACAGGGTCAACTATGGCTACACCTTC. Its protein product is CAGPTRDRVNYGYTF. The genes are TRBV30 and TRBJ1-2, with 9 bases identical to TRBD1. The V gene end was trimmed by 8 bases and the J gene end by 2 bases; junction bases not matched to a gene: 12. The CDR3 is made up of 15 amino acids. Germline V CDR1 and CDR2: GTSNPN, SVGIG (reference sequence).

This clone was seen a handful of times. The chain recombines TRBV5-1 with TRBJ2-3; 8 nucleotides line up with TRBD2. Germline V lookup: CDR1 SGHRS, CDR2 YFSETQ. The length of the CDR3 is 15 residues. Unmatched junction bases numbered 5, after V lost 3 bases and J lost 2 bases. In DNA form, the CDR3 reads TGCGCCAGCAGCTCTGGACTAGCTAACACAGATACGCAGTATTTT. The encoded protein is CASSSGLANTDTQYF. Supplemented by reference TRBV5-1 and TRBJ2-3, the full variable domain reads KAGVTQTPRYLIKTRGQQVTLSCSPISGHRSVSWYQQTPGQGLQFLFEYFSETQRNKGNFPGRFSGRQFSNSRSEMNVSTLELGDSALYLCASSSGLANTDTQYFGPGTRLTVL.

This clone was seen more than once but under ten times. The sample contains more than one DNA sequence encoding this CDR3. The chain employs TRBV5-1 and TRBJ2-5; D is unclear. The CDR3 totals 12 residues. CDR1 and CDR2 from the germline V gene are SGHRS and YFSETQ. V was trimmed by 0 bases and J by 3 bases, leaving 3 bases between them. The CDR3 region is CASSLAEETQYF. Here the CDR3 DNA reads TGCGCCAGCAGCTTGGCAGAAGAGACCCAGTACTTC.

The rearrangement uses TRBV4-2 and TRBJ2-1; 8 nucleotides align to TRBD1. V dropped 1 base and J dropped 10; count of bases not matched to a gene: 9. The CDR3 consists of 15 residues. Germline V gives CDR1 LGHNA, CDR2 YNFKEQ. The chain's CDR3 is CASSQGGTGVEEQFF. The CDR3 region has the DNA TGTGCCAGCAGCCAAGGTGGGACAGGCGTTGAGGAGCAGTTCTTC.

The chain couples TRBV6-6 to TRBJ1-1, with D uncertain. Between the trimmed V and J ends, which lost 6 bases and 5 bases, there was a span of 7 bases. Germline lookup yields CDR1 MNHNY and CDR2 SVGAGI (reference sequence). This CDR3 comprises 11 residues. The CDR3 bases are TGTGCCAGCAGCCGTCGGACTGAAGCTTTCTTT. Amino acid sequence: CASSRRTEAFF.

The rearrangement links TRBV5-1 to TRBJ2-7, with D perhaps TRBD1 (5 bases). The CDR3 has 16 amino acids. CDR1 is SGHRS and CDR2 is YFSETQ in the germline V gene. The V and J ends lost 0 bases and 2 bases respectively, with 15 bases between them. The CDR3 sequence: CASSLDSTGVPYEQYF. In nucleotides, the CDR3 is TGCGCCAGCAGCTTGGATAGCACAGGAGTTCCCTACGAGCAGTACTTC.

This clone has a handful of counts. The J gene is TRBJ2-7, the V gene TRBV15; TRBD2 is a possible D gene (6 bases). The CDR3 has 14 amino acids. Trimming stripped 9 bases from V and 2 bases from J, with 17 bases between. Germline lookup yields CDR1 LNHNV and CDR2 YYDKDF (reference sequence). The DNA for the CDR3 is TGTGCCACTCAGTCGATCTGGGGGGCCTACGAGCAGTACTTC. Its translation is CATQSIWGAYEQYF.

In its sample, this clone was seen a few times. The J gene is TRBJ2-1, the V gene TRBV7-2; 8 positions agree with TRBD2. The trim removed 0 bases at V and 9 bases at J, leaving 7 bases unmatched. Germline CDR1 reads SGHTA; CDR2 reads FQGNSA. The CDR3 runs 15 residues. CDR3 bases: TGTGCCAGCAGCTTAGCCGGGGGGGCCTCCAGTGAGCAGTTCTTC. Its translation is CASSLAGGASSEQFF.